The 17 T cell receptor beta chains below were found in one sample sequenced in a study of T cells after yellow fever vaccination. TCRdb redid the calling of the 5' RACE reads with MiXCR, one entry per CDR3 protein. The repertoire holds 78,000 or so distinct CDR3 sequences, around 7.1% seen once, with roughly 30% in the top ten. The sample was CD8+ T cells sorted from PBMCs, taken approximately 11 days after the first yellow fever vaccination. The receptors derive from a man between 18 and 29 years old who received the YFV17D yellow fever vaccine.

Many counts were recorded for this clonotype. V usage is TRBV7-3 and J usage is TRBJ1-1; 8 nucleotides line up with TRBD1. The CDR3 loop spans 18 amino acids. V dropped 2 bases and J dropped 0; count of bases not matched to a gene: 11. Germline V gives CDR1 SGHTA, CDR2 FQGTGA. The CDR3 loop reads CASSLRGTGGSMNTEAFF. The DNA of the CDR3 is TGTGCCAGCAGCTTACGCGGAACAGGGGGGTCGATGAACACTGAAGCTTTCTTT.

This clonotype occurred a few times. This rearrangement joins TRBV7-7 to TRBJ2-1; D is unclear. In germline, CDR1 is SSHAT, CDR2 FNYEAQ (reference sequence). The CDR3 totals 13 residues. Trimming removed 1 base from V and 10 bases from J, with 11 bases in between. In nucleotides, the CDR3 is TGTGCCAGCAGCTTAGATAGTTCCTACGAGCAGTTCTTC. Translating it yields CASSLDSSYEQFF.

Many counts were recorded for this clonotype. This chain links TRBV5-1 with TRBJ1-1, with 8 positions matching TRBD1. CDR3 length: 15 residues. Germline values: CDR1 SGHRS, CDR2 YFSETQ. V was clipped by 3 bases and J by 5 bases; unmatched bases: 9. CDR3 region: CASSYSQGARTEAFF. Here the CDR3 DNA reads TGCGCCAGCAGCTATAGCCAGGGGGCACGGACTGAAGCTTTCTTT.

This sequence joins TRBV2 and TRBJ2-1, with TRBD2 identical over 9 bases. The CDR3 is 15 amino acids. The germline CDR1 and CDR2 sequences are SNHLY and FYNNEI. Trimming cost V 4 bases and J 7 bases; bases outside gene matches: 8. The CDR3: CASSGARGGGNEQFF. The CDR3 DNA follows: TGTGCCAGCAGTGGCGCGCGGGGGGGAGGGAATGAGCAGTTCTTC.

This clonotype was seen ten or more times. J is TRBJ1-1 and V is TRBV27; 8 nucleotides align to TRBD1. Germline V lookup: CDR1 MNHEY, CDR2 SMNVEV (reference sequence). The CDR3 has 14 amino acids. V lost 5 bases, J lost 6 bases, and 8 bases stayed unmatched. The CDR3, as DNA: TGTGCCAGCAGTCCGCGACAGGGGAGGCCTGAAGCTTTCTTT. Amino acids: CASSPRQGRPEAFF.

The gene calls are TRBV13 and TRBJ2-2; D is ambiguous. The germline CDR1 and CDR2 sequences are PRHDT and FYEKMQ (reference sequence). The CDR3 is 14 residues long. V was cut by 5 bases and J by 3 bases, with 10 bases left in between. The CDR3 loop is CASSVDGHTGELFF. CDR3 sequence (DNA): TGTGCCAGCAGCGTGGACGGGCACACCGGGGAGCTGTTTTTT.

This clonotype was seen repeatedly, ten times or more. The V and J genes are TRBV5-6 and TRBJ2-1, with D possibly being TRBD1 (6 bases). The germline V gene encodes CDR1 SGHDT and CDR2 YYEEEE. The CDR3 sequence is 16 residues long. V was clipped by 4 bases and J by 0 bases, with 14 bases between them. CDR3: CASSVGRGTSYNEQFF. The CDR3 DNA is TGTGCCAGCAGCGTCGGCAGGGGCACCTCCTACAATGAGCAGTTCTTC. Based on the CDR3 plus reference TRBV5-6 and TRBJ2-1, the full variable domain is DAGVTQSPTHLIKTRGQQVTLRCSPKSGHDTVSWYQQALGQGPQFIFQYYEEEERQRGNFPDRFSGHQFPNYSSELNVNALLLGDSALYLCASSVGRGTSYNEQFFGPGTRLTVL.

This chain joins TRBV6-5 and TRBJ1-6; D remains unclear. This CDR3 is built from 17 residues. Deletions cut 0 bases from V and 0 bases from J, with 9 bases between. In germline, CDR1 is MNHEY, CDR2 SVGAGI. In DNA, the CDR3 is TGTGCCAGCAGTTACTCGGACGCGAGCTCCTATAATTCACCCCTCCACTTT. Translating it yields CASSYSDASSYNSPLHF.

V is TRBV6-5 and J is TRBJ2-7; 7 bases fit TRBD1. V was clipped by 0 bases and J by 0 bases; unmatched bases: 5. Germline-derived CDR1 and CDR2 are MNHEY and SVGAGI. This CDR3 spans 16 amino acids. The CDR3 DNA reads as TGTGCCAGCAGTTACTCCGTTGGGGACAGCTCCTACGAGCAGTACTTC. Protein sequence: CASSYSVGDSSYEQYF.

By proportion, this clonotype is large. The rearrangement links TRBV7-6 to TRBJ2-3; 10 bases are shared with TRBD1. Germline CDR1 reads SGHVS; CDR2 reads FNYEAQ. The CDR3 loop spans 16 amino acids. V lost 1 base to trimming and J lost 4 bases; unmatched junction nucleotides: 5. CDR3 DNA: TGTGCCAGCAGCTTAGAAGGGGACAGGGGTTCAGATACGCAGTATTTT. It is translated as CASSLEGDRGSDTQYF.

This clonotype has a count of ten or more. CDR3 sequence (DNA): TGTGCCAGCAGCCAAGATCGGAGCATGCAAGAGACCCAGTACTTC. Amino acid sequence: CASSQDRSMQETQYF. This chain links TRBV14 with TRBJ2-5; D ambiguous. V was shortened by 0 bases and J by 2 bases, with 10 bases between the two germline ends. This CDR3 contains 15 residues. Germline CDR1 reads SGHDN; CDR2 reads FVKESK.

In its sample, this clonotype ranks as medium-sized (0.01 to 0.1%). The chain carries TRBV4-2 and TRBJ1-6; 9 bases are a match to TRBD1. The V and J ends lost 0 bases and 9 bases, in that order; junction bases with no gene match: 3. CDR3 length equals 15 residues. Germline V lookup: CDR1 LGHNA, CDR2 YNFKEQ. The CDR3 nucleotides are TGTGCCAGCAGCCAAGAGAACAGGGGGCCTTCACCCCTCCACTTT. Amino acids: CASSQENRGPSPLHF.

This clonotype was seen at least ten times. The chain recombines TRBV6-5 with TRBJ1-3; D is unresolved. Trimming shortened V by 4 bases and J by 5 bases, and 12 bases separated the two germline ends. This CDR3 spans 14 amino acids. In germline, CDR1 is MNHEY, CDR2 SVGAGI. CDR3 coding DNA: TGTGCCAGCAGTTCCATCTGGGATAGAAACACCATATATTTT. As protein: CASSSIWDRNTIYF.

The rearrangement uses TRBV11-1 and TRBJ2-1; 14 bases agree with TRBD2. CDR1 SGHAT and CDR2 FQDESV come from the germline V gene (reference sequence). This CDR3 is 19 amino acids long. V trimming: 0 bases; J trimming: 0 bases; junction bases outside the gene matches: 4. Here the CDR3 reads CASSLAPGLAGVSYNEQFF. CDR3 DNA sequence: TGTGCCAGCAGCTTAGCGCCGGGACTAGCGGGGGTCTCCTACAATGAGCAGTTCTTC.

This clonotype was observed many times. The chain joins TRBV2 to TRBJ2-3; D could derive from TRBD1 or TRBD2 (5 bases each). CDR3 length equals 13 residues. CDR1 and CDR2 (germline): SNHLY, FYNNEI. V was trimmed by 8 bases and J by 4 bases, leaving 13 bases between them. CDR3 loop: CASRRDRADTQYF. Here the CDR3 DNA reads TGTGCCAGCCGCCGGGACCGGGCAGATACGCAGTATTTT.

This clonotype was seen many times. The CDR3 reads CASSGSSGNTIYF. The CDR3 bases are TGTGCCAGCAGTGGAAGCTCTGGAAACACCATATATTTT. The V gene is TRBV25-1, the J gene TRBJ1-3, with no clear D. Germline lookup yields CDR1 MGHDK and CDR2 SYGVNS. This CDR3 comprises 13 residues. Trimming stripped 4 bases from V and 0 bases from J, with 4 bases between.

In its sample, this clonotype was seen many times. J is TRBJ2-4 and V is TRBV12-3 or TRBV12-4; the match to TRBD1 covers 8 bases. V shed 5 bases and J 9 bases; nucleotides not matched to a gene: 3. The CDR3 spans 12 residues. The DNA for the CDR3 is TGTGCCAGCAGTCCCCAGGGGGCCATTCAGTACTTC. Translating it yields CASSPQGAIQYF.